The clone carrying this T cell receptor beta chain was observed a few times. This sample is part of a study of T cell repertoires in cytomegalovirus infection. This CDR3 has 15 amino acids. The V end was cut by 5 bases, the J end by 2 bases, with 14 bases between. Germline CDR1 SGHTA, CDR2 FQGNSA. TCRdb analysed the reads with MiXCR anew, one entry per CDR3 protein. The sample has fewer than 350,000 distinct CDR3 sequences; roughly a sixth are singletons. V is TRBV7-2 and J is TRBJ2-3; D perhaps matches TRBD1 (7 bases). Sequenced sample: PBMCs. This receptor was obtained from a human donor in good health (CMV status not recorded). Some clones in this sample may be carry-over from other donors' samples. Written as DNA, the CDR3 is TGTGCCAGCAGCGGGGGGACAGTTACCACAGATACGCAGTATTTT. It codes for CASSGGTVTTDTQYF.